Following are 4 T cell receptor beta chains from one sample sequenced in a study of memory CD4+ T cells and cytomegalovirus serostatus. Some clones are missing from TCRdb's copy, which holds only in-frame ones; the method was immunoSEQ multiplex PCR. The table records tens of thousands of clones, 70% to 80% of them present only once. Single viable CD3+CD4+CD8-CD45RO+ cells were sorted as the memory CD4+ T cells. What was sequenced was memory CD4+ T cells from blood. The receptors were sampled from an adult in good health and CMV-seronegative.

The genes are TRBV11-3 and TRBJ2-1; 9 bases fit TRBD2. CDR1 SGHNT and CDR2 YENEEA come from the germline V gene. This CDR3 has 14 amino acids. The J segment lost 10 bases and the V segment lost 5 bases, leaving 9 bases of the junction unmatched. The CDR3 sequence: CASSLGLAGLEQFF. For the CDR3, the DNA is TGTGCCAGCAGCCTGGGGCTAGCGGGACTAGAGCAGTTCTTC.

This clone was seen more than once but under ten times. The chain joins TRBV15 to TRBJ2-3, with 14 bases that match TRBD2. The CDR3 is 16 residues long. After removal of 5 bases from V and 5 bases from J, the junction contained 6 bases not matched to a gene. Germline-derived CDR1 and CDR2 are LNHNV and YYDKDF (reference sequence). CDR3 amino acids: CATSGRLAGGQDTQYF. DNA for the CDR3: TGTGCCACCAGCGGACGACTAGCGGGGGGGCAAGATACGCAGTATTTT.

This CDR3 is CASSMGVTDHNSPLHF. CDR3 coding DNA: TGTGCCAGTAGTATGGGTGTCACCGACCATAATTCACCCCTCCACTTT. This chain links TRBV19 with TRBJ1-6, with unresolved D. The CDR3 is 16 residues long. Germline V lookup: CDR1 LNHDA, CDR2 SQIVND (reference sequence). The germline V and J ends were trimmed by 3 bases and 5 bases, with 14 bases remaining between them.

The chain employs TRBV6-6 and TRBJ1-1; possibly TRBD1 for D (5 bases). Germline V gene sequence: CDR1 MNHNY, CDR2 SVGAGI (reference sequence). The V end lost 0 bases, the J end lost 5 bases, and 13 bases lay between the germline ends. The CDR3 length is 15 residues. As DNA, the CDR3 is TGTGCCAGCAGTTACTCGGTGGATCGGGGGACTGAAGCTTTCTTT. Protein sequence: CASSYSVDRGTEAFF.